This entry concerns a single TCR beta chain. Its antigen is not known. This sample is drawn from a study of T cell responses to AZD1222 COVID-19 vaccine. Generated by immunoSEQ multiplex PCR, the TCRdb table keeps only in-frame clones and is missing some. Among about 100,000 clones listed, about 93% were seen once. Regarding the study as a whole: Donors were largely white British and mainly female; clonal diversity was possibly underestimated.

From germline, CDR1 is MNHEY and CDR2 SMNVEV (reference sequence). The CDR3 has 16 amino acids. With 3 bases removed from V and 8 bases from J, the gap between germline ends came to 17 bases. Material: peripheral blood, obtained on day 0 of AZD1222 vaccination. V is TRBV27 and J is TRBJ1-6; possibly TRBD1 for D (6 bases). This receptor was identified in an adult in good health. CDR3 DNA: TGTGCCAGCAGTTTTGTGGTCGGGGGCGCCGATTCACCCCTCCACTTT. This sequence encodes CASSFVVGGADSPLHF.